What follows are 16 T cell receptor beta chains derived from one specimen sequenced in a study of blood T cell repertoires in COVID-19. Only in-frame clones appear in the TCRdb table, and some are missing; sequencing was by immunoSEQ multiplex PCR. The sample consists of around 460,000 clones, about 90% of them appearing once. Sequenced input: peripheral blood. These receptors originate from a man aged 18 to 29 with COVID-19, enrolled during active disease.

The rearrangement joins TRBV29-1 to TRBJ2-5; the D gene is possibly TRBD2 (5 bases). CDR3 length: 16 amino acids. Germline V CDR1 and CDR2: SQVTM, ANQGSEA. Trimming shortened V by 6 bases and J by 9 bases, and 29 bases separated the two germline ends. The CDR3 reads CSVYHGGTRRSGAQYF. The CDR3 DNA reads TGCAGCGTCTATCACGGAGGTACTAGGCGCAGTGGGGCCCAGTACTTC.

The chain combines TRBV10-3 with TRBJ2-3; a possible D gene is TRBD2 (6 bases). The germline V and J ends were trimmed by 11 bases and 0 bases, with 12 bases remaining between them. Germline V gives CDR1 ENHRY, CDR2 SYGVKD. There are 13 residues in the CDR3. The CDR3 nucleotides are TGTGCCGCCTCTAGCGCTAGCACAGATACGCAGTATTTT. Its translation: CAASSASTDTQYF.

The genes are TRBV11-2 and TRBJ1-1; weak D call: TRBD1 (5 bases). V lost 1 base and J 11 bases, leaving 14 bases between the germline ends. CDR3 size: 13 residues. Germline CDR1 is SGHAT and CDR2 is FQNNGV. The CDR3 region has the DNA TGTGCCAGCAGCTTAGTCGACAGCCCAGGGGCTTTCTTT. Translating it yields CASSLVDSPGAFF.

V is TRBV5-5 and J is TRBJ2-5; 9 nucleotides agree with TRBD2. CDR1 SGHKS and CDR2 YYEKEE come from the germline V gene (reference sequence). The CDR3 has 15 residues. After removal of 1 base from V and 1 base from J, the junction contained 2 bases not matched to a gene. The CDR3 is CASSLLAGAQETQYF. The DNA for the CDR3 is TGTGCCAGCAGCTTGTTAGCGGGGGCCCAAGAGACCCAGTACTTC.

The chain recombines TRBV19 with TRBJ2-3, with 11 bases lining up with TRBD2. CDR1 LNHDA and CDR2 SQIVND come from the germline V gene (reference sequence). Trimming took 6 bases from V and 5 from J; bases not matched to a gene: 7. This CDR3 region has 15 residues. The CDR3 here is CASRASGGPGDTQYF. The CDR3, as DNA: TGTGCCAGTAGGGCTAGCGGGGGGCCTGGAGATACGCAGTATTTT.

This clone was seen a handful of times. This rearrangement joins TRBV7-9 to TRBJ1-5; 8 nucleotides agree with TRBD1. Trimming took 5 bases from V and 1 from J; bases not matched to a gene: 7. The CDR3 has 16 amino acids. CDR1 and CDR2 from the germline V gene are SEHNR and FQNEAQ (reference sequence). The CDR3 protein is CASSLQGGSSNQPQHF. CDR3 nucleotides: TGTGCCAGCAGCCTACAGGGGGGATCGAGCAATCAGCCCCAGCATTTT.

This chain links TRBV4-1 with TRBJ2-5, with 10 bases matching TRBD2. Germline V CDR1 and CDR2: MGHRA, YSYEKL. The junction had 6 bases not matched to a gene; V was cut back by 3 bases and J by 2 bases. CDR3 size: 16 residues. This CDR3 reads CASSHVAGGEQETQYF. The CDR3, as DNA: TGCGCCAGCAGCCATGTAGCGGGAGGAGAGCAAGAGACCCAGTACTTC.

The chain combines TRBV4-1 with TRBJ2-2; 8 nucleotides match TRBD1. There are 17 residues in the CDR3. The J segment lost 7 bases and the V segment lost 8 bases, leaving 18 bases of the junction unmatched. CDR1 and CDR2 (germline): MGHRA, YSYEKL. The CDR3 DNA is TGCGCCAGCGCCCGACAGGGGACGTGGGGTGGTTTCGGGGAGCTGTTTTTT. Translation: CASARQGTWGGFGELFF.

The chain joins TRBV11-2 to TRBJ2-5, with 8 bases that match TRBD1. Losses at the gene ends were 3 bases for V and 2 bases for J; bases not matched to a gene: 2. Germline CDR1 SGHAT, CDR2 FQNNGV. This CDR3 contains 14 residues. As DNA, the CDR3 is TGTGCCAGCAGCTTGGGGGACAGGCAAGAGACCCAGTACTTC. It translates to CASSLGDRQETQYF.

The rearrangement joins TRBV7-3 to TRBJ2-5, with D perhaps TRBD1 (7 bases). This CDR3 has 14 residues. Deletions cut 2 bases from V and 5 bases from J, with 12 bases between. Germline V lookup: CDR1 SGHTA, CDR2 FQGTGA. The CDR3 DNA is TGTGCCAGCAGCTTAGGAGGGGGCGTGGAGACCCAGTACTTC. Translated, it gives CASSLGGGVETQYF.

The genes are TRBV10-1 and TRBJ2-1, with D uncertain. The CDR3 runs to 14 residues. The germline CDR1 and CDR2 sequences are WNHNN and SYGVQD (reference sequence). V lost 6 bases to trimming and J lost 5 bases, with 14 bases between them. In DNA, the CDR3 is TGCGCCAGCAGCCCAGGTGTGCGAAACAATGAGCAGTTCTTC. Translating it yields CASSPGVRNNEQFF.

The chain couples TRBV27 to TRBJ1-2, with 7 bases matching TRBD1. CDR1 and CDR2 from the germline V gene are MNHEY and SMNVEV (reference sequence). The CDR3 extends over 14 amino acids. Losses at the gene ends were 6 bases for V and 0 bases for J; bases not matched to a gene: 4. CDR3 sequence: CASSLQGTNYGYTF. Here the CDR3 DNA reads TGTGCCAGCAGCCTACAGGGGACTAACTATGGCTACACCTTC.

The CDR3 DNA reads as TGTGCCAGCAGTGGGGGGGTGGAAGAGACCCAGTACTTC. It encodes CASSGGVEETQYF. The genes are TRBV28 and TRBJ2-5; TRBD2 matches 7 bases. CDR1 and CDR2 (germline): MDHEN, SYDVKM. CDR3 length: 13 residues. The trim removed 5 bases at V and 3 bases at J, leaving 3 bases unmatched.

In this sample, this clone turned up a few times. This chain connects TRBV5-1 to TRBJ2-7; possible D gene TRBD1, 6 bases. The CDR3 runs to 12 residues. Trimming took 6 bases from V and 6 from J, leaving 13 bases between them. Germline assignment: CDR1 SGHRS and CDR2 YFSETQ. The CDR3 region has the DNA TGCGCCAGCAACTTCAAAGGGGGCGAGCAGTACTTC. Translation gives CASNFKGGEQYF.

Concerning this clone: This sample also contains other DNA sequences that code for the same CDR3. This chain's CDR3 is CASSLEAGEQYF. The CDR3 region has the DNA TGTGCCAGCAGCTTGGAGGCAGGGGAGCAGTACTTC. V and J are TRBV5-4 and TRBJ2-7; possibly TRBD1 for D (5 bases). Germline-derived CDR1 and CDR2 are SGHNT and YYREEE (reference sequence). The CDR3 length is 12 residues. Deletions cut 0 bases from V and 7 bases from J, with 8 bases between.

This clone occurred once. The V gene is TRBV13, the J gene TRBJ2-3, with D possibly matching TRBD1 (6 bases). Looked up from germline, CDR1 is PRHDT and CDR2 is FYEKMQ (reference sequence). V gave up 4 bases and J gave up 0 bases, with 11 bases separating them. The CDR3 sequence is 15 residues long. The CDR3 DNA follows: TGTGCCAGCAGCTCGGACAGAGCTAGCACAGATACGCAGTATTTT. Its translation is CASSSDRASTDTQYF.